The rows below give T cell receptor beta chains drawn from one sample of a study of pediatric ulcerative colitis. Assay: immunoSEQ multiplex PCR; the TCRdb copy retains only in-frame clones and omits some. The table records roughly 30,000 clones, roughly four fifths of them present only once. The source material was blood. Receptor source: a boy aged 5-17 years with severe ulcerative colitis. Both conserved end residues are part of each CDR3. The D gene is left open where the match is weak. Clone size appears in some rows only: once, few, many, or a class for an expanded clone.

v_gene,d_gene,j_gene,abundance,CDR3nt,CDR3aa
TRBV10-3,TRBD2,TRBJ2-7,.,TGTGCCGTCAGATCGACTAGCGGGGGCTACGAGCAGTACTTC,CAVRSTSGGYEQYF
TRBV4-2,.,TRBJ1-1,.,TGTGCCAGCAGCCAAGTGGGTCTAGATGGGTATGCTTTCTTT,CASSQVGLDGYAFF
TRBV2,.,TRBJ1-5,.,TGTGCCAGCAGTGTCTCAGATCAGCCCCAGCATTTT,CASSVSDQPQHF
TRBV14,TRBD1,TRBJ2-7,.,TGTGCCAGCAGCCGCGAGGGACACAGGGGCCCCTACGAGCAGTACTTC,CASSREGHRGPYEQYF
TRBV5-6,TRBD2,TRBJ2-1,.,TGTGCCAGCAGCTTTGGGCTAGCGGGGGGCAATGAGCAGTTCTTC,CASSFGLAGGNEQFF
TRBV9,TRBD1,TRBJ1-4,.,TGTGCCAGCAGCGGTTGGACAGGACCCTCAACTAATGAAAAACTGTTTTTT,CASSGWTGPSTNEKLFF
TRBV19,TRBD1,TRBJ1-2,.,TGTGCCAGTAGTCGAGGGACAGGGGACTATGGCTACACCTTC,CASSRGTGDYGYTF
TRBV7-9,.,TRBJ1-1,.,TGTGCCAGCAGCTTAAAAGACGGGAACAGACTAGACACTGAAGCTTTCTTT,CASSLKDGNRLDTEAFF
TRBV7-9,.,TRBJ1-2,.,TGTGCCAGCAGCTCCTTTAAATATGGCTACACCTTC,CASSSFKYGYTF
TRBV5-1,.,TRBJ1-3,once,TGCGCCAGCAGCTCGGGACGGAACTCTGGAAACACCATATATTTT,CASSSGRNSGNTIYF
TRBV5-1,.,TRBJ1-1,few,TGCGCCAGCAGCCGATCAGGGTTGATGAACACTGAAGCTTTCTTT,CASSRSGLMNTEAFF
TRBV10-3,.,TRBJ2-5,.,TGTGCCATCAGCGATCAATCGGAGACCCAGTACTTC,CAISDQSETQYF
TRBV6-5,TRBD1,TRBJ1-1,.,TGTGCCAGCAGCCTAGACAGGGTTGAGGCTTTCTTT,CASSLDRVEAFF
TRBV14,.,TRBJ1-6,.,TGTGCCAGCAGCCCTGACAGGTTTAATTCACCCCTCCACTTT,CASSPDRFNSPLHF
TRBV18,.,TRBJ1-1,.,TGTGCCAGCTCACCGGCGGTGACAGAACGGAACACTGAAGCTTTCTTT,CASSPAVTERNTEAFF